Following are 3 T cell receptor beta chains from one sample sequenced in a study of spatial heterogeneity in lung cancer. Using its own MiXCR run on the 5' RACE reads, TCRdb lists one record per CDR3 protein. The repertoire has about 52,000 distinct CDR3 sequences, 6% to 8.5% of them found once; the top ten carry around 35%. Time point described: blood at routine non-recurrence follow-up after resection. Whole RNA, isolated from tumor, nontumor lung or frozen PBMC, was sequenced without prior sorting. Sequenced material: PBMCs, taken at follow-up. The receptor set was obtained from a female donor with early-stage non-small cell lung cancer.

This clonotype was observed many times. The rearrangement uses TRBV28 and TRBJ1-1, with TRBD1 identical over 7 bases. Germline CDR1 reads MDHEN; CDR2 reads SYDVKM. The CDR3 runs 16 residues. The V and J ends lost 0 bases and 3 bases, in that order; junction bases with no gene match: 7. DNA for the CDR3: TGTGCCAGCAGTTTATGGAAGGGGGCGCTGGACACTGAAGCTTTCTTT. Residues: CASSLWKGALDTEAFF.

This clonotype was counted at least ten times. The J gene is TRBJ2-5, the V gene TRBV20-1, with a tentative D call TRBD2 (6 bases). The germline V and J ends were trimmed by 3 bases and 0 bases, with 11 bases remaining between them. The CDR3 has 14 residues. Germline CDR1 and CDR2: DFQATT and SNEGSKA (reference sequence). CDR3 sequence (DNA): TGCAGTGCTAGCGGGGGACCGTACCAAGAGACCCAGTACTTC. Residues: CSASGGPYQETQYF.

This clonotype was recorded many times. The chain joins TRBV27 to TRBJ2-1; D is ambiguous. From germline, CDR1 is MNHEY and CDR2 SMNVEV (reference sequence). Between the trimmed V and J ends, which lost 5 bases and 10 bases, there was a span of 15 bases. This CDR3 region has 13 residues. CDR3: CASSLVGSREQFF. CDR3 in DNA: TGTGCCAGCAGTCTGGTGGGGTCCAGGGAGCAGTTCTTC.